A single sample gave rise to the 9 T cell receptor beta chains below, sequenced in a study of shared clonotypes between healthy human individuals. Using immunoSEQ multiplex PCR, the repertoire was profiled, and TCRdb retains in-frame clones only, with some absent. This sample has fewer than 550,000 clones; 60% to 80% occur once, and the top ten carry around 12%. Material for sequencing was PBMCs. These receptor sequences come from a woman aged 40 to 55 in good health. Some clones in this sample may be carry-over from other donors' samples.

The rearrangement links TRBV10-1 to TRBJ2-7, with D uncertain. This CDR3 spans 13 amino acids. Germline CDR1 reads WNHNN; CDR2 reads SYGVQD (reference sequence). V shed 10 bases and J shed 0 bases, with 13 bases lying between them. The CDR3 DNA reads TGCGCCAACGCGAGCGAGGCCTCCTACGAGCAGTACTTC. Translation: CANASEASYEQYF.

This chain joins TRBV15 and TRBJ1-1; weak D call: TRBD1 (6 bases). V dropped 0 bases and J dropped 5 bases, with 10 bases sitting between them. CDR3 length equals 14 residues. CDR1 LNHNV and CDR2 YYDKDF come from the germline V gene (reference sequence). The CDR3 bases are TGTGCCACCAGCAGAGATGTAGGGGGAACTGAAGCTTTCTTT. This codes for CATSRDVGGTEAFF.

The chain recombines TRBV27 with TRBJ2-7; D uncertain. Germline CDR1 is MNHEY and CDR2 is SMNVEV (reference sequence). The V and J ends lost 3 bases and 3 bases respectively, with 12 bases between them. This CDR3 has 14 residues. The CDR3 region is CASSFHTFGYEQYF. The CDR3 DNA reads TGTGCCAGCAGTTTCCATACGTTCGGCTACGAGCAGTACTTC.

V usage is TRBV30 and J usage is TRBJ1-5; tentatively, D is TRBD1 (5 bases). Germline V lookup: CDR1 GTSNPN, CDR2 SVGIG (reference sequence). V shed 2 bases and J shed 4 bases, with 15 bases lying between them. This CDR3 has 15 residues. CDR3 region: CAWSPHGGSNQPQHF. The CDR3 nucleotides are TGTGCCTGGAGTCCTCACGGGGGTTCAAATCAGCCCCAGCATTTT.

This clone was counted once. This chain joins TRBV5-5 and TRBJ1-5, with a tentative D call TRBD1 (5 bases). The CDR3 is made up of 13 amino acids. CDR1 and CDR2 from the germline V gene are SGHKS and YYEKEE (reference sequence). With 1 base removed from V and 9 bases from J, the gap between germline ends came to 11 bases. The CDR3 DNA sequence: TGTGCCAGCAGCTTGTCGGGGGGATTGCCCCAGCATTTT. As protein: CASSLSGGLPQHF. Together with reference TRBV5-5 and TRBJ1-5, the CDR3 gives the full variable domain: DAGVTQSPTHLIKTRGQQVTLRCSPISGHKSVSWYQQVLGQGPQFIFQYYEKEERGRGNFPDRFSARQFPNYSSELNVNALLLGDSALYLCASSLSGGLPQHFGDGTRLSIL.

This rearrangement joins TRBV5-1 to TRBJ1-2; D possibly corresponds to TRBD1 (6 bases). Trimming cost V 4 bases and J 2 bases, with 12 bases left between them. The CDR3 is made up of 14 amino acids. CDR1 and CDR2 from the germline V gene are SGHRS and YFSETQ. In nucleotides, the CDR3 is TGCGCCAGCAGCGTCGTAGGGGGGAACTATGGCTACACCTTC. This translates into CASSVVGGNYGYTF.

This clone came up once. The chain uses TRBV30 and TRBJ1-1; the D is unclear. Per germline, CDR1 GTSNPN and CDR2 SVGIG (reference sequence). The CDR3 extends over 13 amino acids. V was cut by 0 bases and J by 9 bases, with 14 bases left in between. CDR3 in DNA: TGTGCCTGGAGTGTAGGGTCCGAGACCCAAGCTTTCTTT. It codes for CAWSVGSETQAFF. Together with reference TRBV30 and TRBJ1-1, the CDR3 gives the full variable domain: SQTIHQWPATLVQPVGSPLSLECTVEGTSNPNLYWYRQAAGRGLQLLFYSVGIGQISSEVPQNLSASRPQDRQFILSSKKLLLSDSGFYLCAWSVGSETQAFFGQGTRLTVV.

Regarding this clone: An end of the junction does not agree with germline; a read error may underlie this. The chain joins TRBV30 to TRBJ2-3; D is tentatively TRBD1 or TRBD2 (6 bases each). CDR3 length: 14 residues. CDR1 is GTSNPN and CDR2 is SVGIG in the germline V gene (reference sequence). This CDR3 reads CAWMRGRSTDTRYF. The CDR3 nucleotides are TGTGCCTGGATGAGGGGGAGGAGCACAGATACGCGGTATTTT.

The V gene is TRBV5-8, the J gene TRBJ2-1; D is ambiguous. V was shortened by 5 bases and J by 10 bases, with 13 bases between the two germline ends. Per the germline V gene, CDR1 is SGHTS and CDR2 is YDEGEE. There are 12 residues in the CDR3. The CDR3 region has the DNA TGTGCCAGCAGTTTGACTCTCCGGGAGCAGTTCTTC. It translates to CASSLTLREQFF.